The 19 T cell receptor beta chains reported below all come from one sample, sequenced in a study of blood T cell repertoires in COVID-19 (dated by TCRdb to between 2020 and 2021). The library was made by the immunoSEQ multiplex PCR assay. TCRdb provides this immuneACCESS table in a form limited to in-frame rearrangements. Some clones are lacking; in checked studies, under half of them reflect an unresolved V gene, and why the rest are absent is not known. The sample table records approximately 260,000 clones; around 80% of these occur just once. The biggest ten clones account for around 3.9% of the sample. The material sequenced was PBMCs or T cells enriched from blood (not recorded which). Receptors were obtained from a man aged 25-40 years with acute COVID-19.

The V gene is TRBV5-1, the J gene TRBJ2-7; 7 bases line up with TRBD1. V gave up 2 bases and J gave up 6 bases; unmatched junction bases: 8. This CDR3 has 14 residues. Germline-derived CDR1 and CDR2 are SGHRS and YFSETQ. The CDR3 loop is CASSFEGAGSEQYV. The CDR3 nucleotides are TGCGCCAGCAGCTTTGAGGGGGCTGGGAGCGAGCAGTACGTC.

The V gene is TRBV6-1, the J gene TRBJ2-2, with no clear D. With 1 base removed from V and 7 bases from J, the gap between germline ends came to 10 bases. The CDR3 is made up of 14 amino acids. Germline V CDR1 and CDR2: MNHNS, SASEGT. In DNA form, the CDR3 reads TGTGCCAGCAGTGAAGGAGGTACGGGCGGGGAGCTGTTTTTT. Its translation: CASSEGGTGGELFF.

The rearrangement uses TRBV28 and TRBJ1-3; D perhaps matches TRBD1 (5 bases). Germline V CDR1 and CDR2: MDHEN, SYDVKM. The CDR3 runs to 17 residues. The germline V and J ends were trimmed by 1 base and 5 bases, with 18 bases remaining between them. The CDR3 reads CASSLLALRGIRNTIYF. The CDR3 coding sequence is TGTGCCAGCAGTTTATTGGCGTTAAGGGGTATAAGAAACACCATATATTTT.

Of note for this clone: Other DNA sequences in this sample translate to the same CDR3. The rearrangement uses TRBV19 and TRBJ2-3, with 9 nucleotides matching TRBD1. Losses at the gene ends were 7 bases for V and 0 bases for J; bases not matched to a gene: 2. CDR3 length equals 14 residues. Germline assignment: CDR1 LNHDA and CDR2 SQIVND (reference sequence). CDR3 sequence reads: CASTGQGSTDTQYF. The DNA of the CDR3 is TGTGCCAGTACGGGACAGGGAAGCACAGATACGCAGTATTTT.

V is TRBV11-3 and J is TRBJ2-1, with TRBD2 matching 8 bases. Unmatched junction bases numbered 5, after V lost 4 bases and J lost 0 bases. Germline V gene sequence: CDR1 SGHNT, CDR2 YENEEA. The CDR3 runs to 16 residues. CDR3 sequence: CASSSRGESSYNEQFF. The DNA of the CDR3 is TGTGCCAGCAGCTCGCGGGGGGAAAGCTCCTACAATGAGCAGTTCTTC.

In its sample, this clone was seen once. The genes are TRBV7-6 and TRBJ1-5; the match to TRBD1 covers 9 bases. The CDR3 has 21 residues. V lost 0 bases to trimming and J lost 2 bases; unmatched junction nucleotides: 17. Germline V CDR1 and CDR2: SGHVS, FNYEAQ. In DNA form, the CDR3 reads TGTGCCAGCAGCTTAGCCCCTAAACAGGGGGCCTCCCTACGGGGCAATCAGCCCCAGCATTTT. Amino acids: CASSLAPKQGASLRGNQPQHF.

This chain links TRBV7-9 with TRBJ1-1; TRBD1 might be the D (6 bases). The V gene's germline CDR1 is SEHNR and CDR2 FQNEAQ (reference sequence). The V gene lost 0 bases and the J gene lost 8 bases, with 10 bases spanning the gap. This CDR3 contains 13 residues. CDR3 amino acids: CASSLARDREAFF. CDR3 nucleotide sequence: TGTGCCAGCAGCTTAGCGAGAGACAGGGAAGCTTTCTTT.

The rearrangement uses TRBV2 and TRBJ1-6, with TRBD1 identical over 9 bases. CDR1 and CDR2 from the germline V gene are SNHLY and FYNNEI. The CDR3 length is 14 residues. V dropped 4 bases and J dropped 6; count of bases not matched to a gene: 1. Here the CDR3 reads CASSVGQGNSPLHF. The CDR3 nucleotides are TGTGCCAGCAGTGTGGGACAGGGTAATTCACCCCTCCACTTT.

This clone was counted once. The chain couples TRBV28 to TRBJ1-1; 7 bases are a match to TRBD1. Germline-derived CDR1 and CDR2 are MDHEN and SYDVKM. V shed 2 bases, J shed 11 bases, and the junction held 2 bases outside the gene matches. This CDR3 region has 11 residues. CDR3 protein: CASSLDRDAFF. For the CDR3, the DNA is TGTGCCAGCAGTTTAGACAGGGACGCTTTCTTT.

The rearrangement links TRBV7-3 to TRBJ1-3; TRBD1 might be the D (5 bases). V dropped 5 bases and J dropped 0 bases, with 11 bases sitting between them. The germline V gene encodes CDR1 SGHTA and CDR2 FQGTGA. The CDR3 runs 15 residues. The CDR3 sequence is CASSPTGGSGNTIYF. CDR3 bases: TGTGCCAGCAGCCCTACAGGTGGCTCTGGAAACACCATATATTTT.

The chain links TRBV9 to TRBJ1-2; D possibly corresponds to TRBD1 (6 bases). The CDR3 runs to 13 residues. Trimming took 4 bases from V and 8 from J, leaving 15 bases between them. The germline V gene has CDR1 SGDLS and CDR2 YYNGEE. CDR3 loop: CASSPGPGEGYTF. The CDR3 nucleotides are TGTGCCAGCAGCCCAGGTCCAGGGGAGGGCTACACCTTC. The complete variable domain, with remaining parts taken from reference TRBV9 and TRBJ1-2, reads DSGVTQTPKHLITATGQRVTLRCSPRSGDLSVYWYQQSLDQGLQFLIQYYNGEERAKGNILERFSAQQFPDLHSELNLSSLELGDSALYFCASSPGPGEGYTFGSGTRLTVV.

The V gene is TRBV28, the J gene TRBJ1-3; the match to TRBD1 covers 8 bases. The CDR3 runs to 18 residues. Trimming cost V 3 bases and J 0 bases; bases outside gene matches: 10. In germline, CDR1 is MDHEN, CDR2 SYDVKM. The CDR3 here is CASSFTWGDRGSGNTIYF. DNA for the CDR3: TGTGCCAGCAGTTTCACCTGGGGCGACAGGGGCTCTGGAAACACCATATATTTT.

The chain links TRBV20-1 to TRBJ2-1, with D possibly TRBD1 on 5 matching bases. Germline V gene data show CDR1 as DFQATT and CDR2 as SNEGSKA (reference sequence). V was cut by 7 bases and J by 6 bases, with 10 bases left in between. This CDR3 contains 11 residues. DNA of the CDR3: TGCAGTGAAGGTAGGGGCAATGAGCAGTTCTTC. This translates into CSEGRGNEQFF.

The V call is TRBV9, the J call TRBJ1-2, with D tentatively TRBD1 (5 bases). Looked up from germline, CDR1 is SGDLS and CDR2 is YYNGEE. The germline V and J ends were trimmed by 8 bases and 8 bases, with 22 bases remaining between them. The CDR3 spans 14 residues. The CDR3 sequence: CASQPGVRFGGYTF. The CDR3 DNA reads TGTGCCAGTCAACCGGGGGTCAGATTCGGAGGCTACACCTTC.

This sequence joins TRBV12-1 and TRBJ2-7; the table's TRBD2 call for D was not verified on the DNA. TRBV12-1 is assigned pseudogene status. The CDR3 totals 14 residues. In DNA form, the CDR3 reads TGTGCCAGCAGCTTTAGCGGGAGTTCATACGAGCAGTACGTC. Its translation is CASSFSGSSYEQYV.

The J gene is TRBJ2-5, the V gene TRBV11-2, with D maybe TRBD1 (6 bases). Germline lookup yields CDR1 SGHAT and CDR2 FQNNGV. The CDR3 extends over 13 amino acids. The V end lost 6 bases, the J end lost 6 bases, and 14 bases lay between the germline ends. CDR3 amino acids: CASRPGDRKTQYF. The CDR3 nucleotides are TGTGCCAGCAGGCCAGGGGATCGAAAGACCCAGTACTTC.

The rearrangement joins TRBV27 to TRBJ1-6; D gene ambiguous. CDR3 length equals 15 residues. The germline V gene has CDR1 MNHEY and CDR2 SMNVEV (reference sequence). Between the trimmed V and J ends, which lost 5 bases and 4 bases, there was a span of 12 bases. The CDR3: CASSALGVYNSPLHF. The CDR3, as DNA: TGTGCCAGCAGTGCCCTCGGGGTTTATAATTCACCCCTCCACTTT.

V and J are TRBV5-5 and TRBJ1-6, with 7 nucleotides matching TRBD1. CDR3 length equals 18 residues. V lost 3 bases, J lost 4 bases, and 13 bases stayed unmatched. Per germline, CDR1 SGHKS and CDR2 YYEKEE (reference sequence). The CDR3 DNA reads as TGTGCCAGCAGCTGGACAGATATGACAGGGAGTTATAATTCACCCCTCCACTTT. Translation gives CASSWTDMTGSYNSPLHF.

This chain links TRBV11-3 with TRBJ1-1; D is undetermined. V dropped 8 bases and J dropped 1 base, with 8 bases sitting between them. Per the germline V gene, CDR1 is SGHNT and CDR2 is YENEEA. CDR3 length: 12 amino acids. Here the CDR3 reads CASGLRNTEAFF. The CDR3 coding sequence is TGTGCCAGCGGTCTGAGGAACACTGAAGCTTTCTTT.